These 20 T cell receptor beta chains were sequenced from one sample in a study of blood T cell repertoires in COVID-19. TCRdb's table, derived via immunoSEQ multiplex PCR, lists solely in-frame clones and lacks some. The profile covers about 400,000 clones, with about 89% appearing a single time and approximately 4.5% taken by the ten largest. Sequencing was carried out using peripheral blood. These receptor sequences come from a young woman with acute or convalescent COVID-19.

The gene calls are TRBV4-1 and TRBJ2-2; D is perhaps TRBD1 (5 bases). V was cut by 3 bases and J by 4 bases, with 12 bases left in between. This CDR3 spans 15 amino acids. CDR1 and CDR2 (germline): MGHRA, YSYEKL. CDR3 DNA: TGCGCCAGCAGCCAGTATTTCAGGGCCACCGGGGAGCTGTTTTTT. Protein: CASSQYFRATGELFF.

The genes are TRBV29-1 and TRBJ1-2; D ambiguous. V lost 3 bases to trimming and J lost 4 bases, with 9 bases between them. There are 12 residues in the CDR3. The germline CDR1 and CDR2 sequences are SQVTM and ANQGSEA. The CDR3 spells CSVDEGGYGYTF. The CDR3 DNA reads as TGCAGCGTTGACGAGGGAGGCTATGGCTACACCTTC.

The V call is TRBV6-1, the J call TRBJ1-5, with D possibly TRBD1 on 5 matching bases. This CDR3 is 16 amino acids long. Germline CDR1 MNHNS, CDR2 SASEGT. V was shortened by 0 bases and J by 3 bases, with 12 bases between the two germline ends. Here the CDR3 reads CASSEAFPGLNQPQHF. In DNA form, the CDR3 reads TGTGCCAGCAGTGAAGCGTTCCCGGGACTCAATCAGCCCCAGCATTTT.

CDR3 DNA sequence: TGTGCCAGTAGTACAAGCTCAGGTGACCAAGAGACCCAGTACTTC. Translation gives CASSTSSGDQETQYF. The V and J genes are TRBV19 and TRBJ2-5; D ambiguous. The ends were cut back, 4 bases at V and 0 bases at J, with 12 bases in the middle. Per the germline V gene, CDR1 is LNHDA and CDR2 is SQIVND (reference sequence). This CDR3 comprises 15 residues.

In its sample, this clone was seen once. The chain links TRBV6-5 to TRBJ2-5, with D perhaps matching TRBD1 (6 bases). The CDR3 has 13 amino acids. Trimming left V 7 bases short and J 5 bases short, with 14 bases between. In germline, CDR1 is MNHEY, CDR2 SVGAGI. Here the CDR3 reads CASNYRELETQYF. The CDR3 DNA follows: TGTGCCAGCAACTACAGGGAGTTGGAGACCCAGTACTTC.

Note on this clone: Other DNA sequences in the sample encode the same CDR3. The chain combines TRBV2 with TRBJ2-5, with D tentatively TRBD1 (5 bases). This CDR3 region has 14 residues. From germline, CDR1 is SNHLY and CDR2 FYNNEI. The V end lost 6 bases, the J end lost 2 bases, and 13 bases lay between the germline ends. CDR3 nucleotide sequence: TGTGCCAGCAGGGGTCGGGCAGGGCAAGAGACCCAGTACTTC. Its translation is CASRGRAGQETQYF.

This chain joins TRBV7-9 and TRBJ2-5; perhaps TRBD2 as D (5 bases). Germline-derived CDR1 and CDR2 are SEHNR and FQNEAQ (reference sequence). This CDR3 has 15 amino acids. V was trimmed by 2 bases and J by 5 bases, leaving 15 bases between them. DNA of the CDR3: TGTGCCAGCAGCTTATCGTACGGGGAAAGGGAGACCCAGTACTTC. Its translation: CASSLSYGERETQYF.

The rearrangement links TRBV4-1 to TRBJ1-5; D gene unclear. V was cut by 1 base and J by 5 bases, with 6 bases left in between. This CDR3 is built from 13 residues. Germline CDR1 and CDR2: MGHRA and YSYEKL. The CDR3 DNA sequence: TGCGCCAGCAGCCAAGTACAAGATCAGCCCCAGCATTTT. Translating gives CASSQVQDQPQHF.

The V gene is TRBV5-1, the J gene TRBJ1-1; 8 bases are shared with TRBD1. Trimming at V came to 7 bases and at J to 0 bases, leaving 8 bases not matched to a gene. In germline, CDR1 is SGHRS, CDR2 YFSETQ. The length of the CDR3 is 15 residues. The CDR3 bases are TGCGCCAGCTCCCAAGCAGGGGGCGTGAACACTGAAGCTTTCTTT. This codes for CASSQAGGVNTEAFF.

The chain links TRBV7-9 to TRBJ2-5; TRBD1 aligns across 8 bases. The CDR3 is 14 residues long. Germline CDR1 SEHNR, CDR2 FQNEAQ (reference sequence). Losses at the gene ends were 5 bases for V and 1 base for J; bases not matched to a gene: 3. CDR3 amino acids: CASSQGQGQETQYF. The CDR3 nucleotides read TGTGCCAGCAGCCAAGGACAGGGCCAAGAGACCCAGTACTTC.

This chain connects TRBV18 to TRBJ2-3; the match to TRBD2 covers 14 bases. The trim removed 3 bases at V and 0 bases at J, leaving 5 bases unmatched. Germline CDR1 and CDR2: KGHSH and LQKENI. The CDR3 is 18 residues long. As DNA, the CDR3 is TGTGCCAGCTCACCGACTAGCGGGGGGGCCTCTAGCACAGATACGCAGTATTTT. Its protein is CASSPTSGGASSTDTQYF.

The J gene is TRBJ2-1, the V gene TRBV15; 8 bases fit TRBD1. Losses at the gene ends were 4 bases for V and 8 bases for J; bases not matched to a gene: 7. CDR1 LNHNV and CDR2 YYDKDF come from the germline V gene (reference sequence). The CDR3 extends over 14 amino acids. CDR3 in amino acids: CATSTGQGLDEQFF. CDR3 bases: TGTGCCACCAGCACAGGACAGGGCTTGGATGAGCAGTTCTTC.

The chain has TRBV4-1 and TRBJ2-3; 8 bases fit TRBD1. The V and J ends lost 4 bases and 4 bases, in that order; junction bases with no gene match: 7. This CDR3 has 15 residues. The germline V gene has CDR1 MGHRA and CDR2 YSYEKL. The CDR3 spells CASSPGQAVADTQYF. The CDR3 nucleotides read TGCGCCAGCAGCCCGGGACAGGCGGTCGCAGATACGCAGTATTTT.

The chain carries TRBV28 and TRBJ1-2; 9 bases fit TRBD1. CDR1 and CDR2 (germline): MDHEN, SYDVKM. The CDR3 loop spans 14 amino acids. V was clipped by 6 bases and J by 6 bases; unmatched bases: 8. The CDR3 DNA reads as TGTGCCAGCAGCCCCGGGACAGGGATGGATGGCTACACCTTC. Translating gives CASSPGTGMDGYTF.

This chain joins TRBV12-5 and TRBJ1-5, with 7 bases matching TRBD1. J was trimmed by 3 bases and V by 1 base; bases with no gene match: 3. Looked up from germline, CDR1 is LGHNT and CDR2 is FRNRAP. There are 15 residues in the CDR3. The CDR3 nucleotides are TGTGCTAGTGGTTTGGCAGGGGGTTACAATCAGCCCCAGCATTTT. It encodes CASGLAGGYNQPQHF.

The CDR3 region is CASSILGATNTGELFF. DNA for the CDR3: TGTGCCAGTAGTATTTTGGGGGCTACGAACACCGGGGAGCTGTTTTTT. The chain recombines TRBV19 with TRBJ2-2, with a possible D match to TRBD1 (6 bases). Germline V gene sequence: CDR1 LNHDA, CDR2 SQIVND (reference sequence). This CDR3 comprises 16 residues. V was pared by 3 bases and J by 0 bases, with 11 bases between.

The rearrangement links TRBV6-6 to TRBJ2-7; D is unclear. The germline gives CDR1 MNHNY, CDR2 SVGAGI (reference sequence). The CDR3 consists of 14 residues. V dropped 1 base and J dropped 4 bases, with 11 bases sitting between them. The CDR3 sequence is CASSYFERRYEQYF. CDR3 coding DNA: TGTGCCAGCAGTTACTTTGAGCGTCGGTACGAGCAGTACTTC.

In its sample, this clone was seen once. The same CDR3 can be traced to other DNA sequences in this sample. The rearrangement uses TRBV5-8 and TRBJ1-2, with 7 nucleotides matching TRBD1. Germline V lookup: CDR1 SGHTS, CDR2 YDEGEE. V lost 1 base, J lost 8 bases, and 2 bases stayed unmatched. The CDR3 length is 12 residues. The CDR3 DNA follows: TGTGCCAGCAGCTTGAGGGGGCGAGGCTACACCTTC. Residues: CASSLRGRGYTF.

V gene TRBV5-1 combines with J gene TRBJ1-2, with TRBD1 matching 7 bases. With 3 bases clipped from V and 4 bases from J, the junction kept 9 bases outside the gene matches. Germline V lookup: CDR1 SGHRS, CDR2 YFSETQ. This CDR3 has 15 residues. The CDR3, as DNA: TGCGCCAGCAGCTCGACAACAGGGGCTCCCTATGGCTACACCTTC. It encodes CASSSTTGAPYGYTF.

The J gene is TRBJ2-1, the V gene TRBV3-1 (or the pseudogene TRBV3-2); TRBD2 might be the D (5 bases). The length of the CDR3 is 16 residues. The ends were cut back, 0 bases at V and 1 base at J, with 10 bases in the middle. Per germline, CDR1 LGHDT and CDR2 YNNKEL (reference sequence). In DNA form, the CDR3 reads TGTGCCAGCAGCCAAGACACGGGGTCTTCCTACAATGAGCAGTTCTTC. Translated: CASSQDTGSSYNEQFF.